What follows are 30 T cell receptor beta chains derived from one specimen sequenced in a study of cytomegalovirus exposure and HLA in healthy donors. The primer mix had 60 Vbeta and 13 Jbeta primers. Libraries were prepared by immunoSEQ multiplex PCR; TCRdb keeps only in-frame clonotypes and omits some of them. The sample has 180,000 or so clones; about 9% are singletons. The sequenced sample was PBMCs. These receptors were taken from a woman in her 30s in good health and CMV-seropositive.

This clone was recorded a few times. The CDR3 DNA sequence: TGCGCCAGCAGCTTGGCGGGAAATGAGCAGTTCTTC. Protein sequence: CASSLAGNEQFF. The chain has TRBV5-1 and TRBJ2-1, with D perhaps TRBD2 (5 bases). Trimming took off 0 bases at V and 7 bases at J, with 5 bases between the two ends. The V gene's germline CDR1 is SGHRS and CDR2 YFSETQ. CDR3 length: 12 amino acids.

This clone turned up a few times. The gene calls are TRBV10-2 and TRBJ2-7; 9 bases are a match to TRBD1. The V segment lost 3 bases and the J segment 5 bases; nucleotides outside the gene matches: 5. This CDR3 is 14 amino acids long. Germline assignment: CDR1 WSHSY and CDR2 SAAADI. In DNA form, the CDR3 reads TGCGCCAGCAGTGAACAGGGGGCAGGCCACGAGCAGTACTTC. Residues: CASSEQGAGHEQYF.

This rearrangement joins TRBV7-8 to TRBJ2-7; possible D gene TRBD2, 6 bases. Germline CDR1 SGHVS, CDR2 FQNEAQ. The CDR3 runs 16 residues. Between the trimmed V and J ends, which lost 2 bases and 1 base, there was a span of 15 bases. CDR3 residues: CASSLQPSGGSYEQYF. The CDR3 DNA is TGTGCCAGCAGCTTACAGCCATCCGGGGGATCCTACGAGCAGTACTTC.

This clone has just a few counts. The CDR3 here is CASSHRPLAESYNEQFF. Written as DNA, the CDR3 is TGCGCCAGCAGCCATCGGCCCTTAGCGGAATCCTACAATGAGCAGTTCTTC. This chain links TRBV4-1 with TRBJ2-1, with D perhaps TRBD2 (6 bases). The CDR3 runs 17 residues. Germline loops: CDR1 MGHRA, CDR2 YSYEKL. V lost 3 bases, J lost 1 base, and 16 bases lay in between.

There are a few counts of this clone. V gene TRBV2 combines with J gene TRBJ1-1, with 8 bases aligning to TRBD1. The germline V gene encodes CDR1 SNHLY and CDR2 FYNNEI. The CDR3 runs 14 residues. V lost 4 bases to trimming and J lost 5 bases; unmatched junction nucleotides: 6. The DNA of the CDR3 is TGTGCCAGCAGTGCGGACAGGGCTGTGACTGAAGCTTTCTTT. Its protein product is CASSADRAVTEAFF. The whole variable domain, remainder taken from reference TRBV2 and TRBJ1-1, is EPEVTQTPSHQVTQMGQEVILRCVPISNHLYFYWYRQILGQKVEFLVSFYNNEISEKSEIFDDQFSVERPDGSNFTLKIRSTKLEDSAMYFCASSADRAVTEAFFGQGTRLTVV.

The chain couples TRBV7-8 to TRBJ1-2; 7 nucleotides align to TRBD1. Germline assignment: CDR1 SGHVS and CDR2 FQNEAQ. The V gene end was trimmed by 10 bases and the J gene end by 7 bases; junction bases not matched to a gene: 6. The CDR3 runs to 11 residues. The CDR3 region has the DNA TGTGCCACCAGGGGGACTAGTGGCTACACCTTC. Its protein is CATRGTSGYTF.

The chain combines TRBV19 with TRBJ1-2, with D possibly being TRBD1 (5 bases). V lost 5 bases and J lost 4, with 17 bases in between. CDR3 length equals 15 residues. CDR1 and CDR2 (germline): LNHDA, SQIVND (reference sequence). CDR3 sequence (DNA): TGTGCCAGTAGTCCCCGACAGTTGCAAATCTATGGCTACACCTTC. Protein sequence: CASSPRQLQIYGYTF.

This clone was detected a few times. The rearrangement joins TRBV1 to TRBJ1-2. TRBV1 has pseudogene status. The CDR3 sequence is 17 residues long. The CDR3 DNA sequence: TGCACCAGCAGCCAATCGCGGGATTTGGGGCTGAACTATGGCTACACCTTC. This sequence encodes CTSSQSRDLGLNYGYTF.

V usage is TRBV6-6 and J usage is TRBJ1-1; no reliable D call. This CDR3 spans 13 amino acids. CDR1 and CDR2 from the germline V gene are MNHNY and SVGAGI (reference sequence). V dropped 6 bases and J dropped 1 base, with 9 bases sitting between them. In nucleotides, the CDR3 is TGTGCCAGCAGGCCCGACTGGAACACTGAAGCTTTCTTT. Its translation is CASRPDWNTEAFF.

As DNA, the CDR3 is TGTGCCAGCACAACAGACGAGCAGTACTTC. This encodes CASTTDEQYF. The chain is built from TRBV7-9 and TRBJ2-7; no firm D call. The V and J ends lost 7 bases and 5 bases respectively, with 6 bases between them. Germline CDR1 reads SEHNR; CDR2 reads FQNEAQ (reference sequence). The CDR3 is 10 amino acids.

This clone was found a few times. The chain couples TRBV10-3 to TRBJ2-1; 7 bases are shared with TRBD2. The germline gives CDR1 ENHRY, CDR2 SYGVKD. This CDR3 is built from 14 residues. The V and J ends lost 4 bases and 4 bases, in that order; junction bases with no gene match: 4. This chain's CDR3 is CAISGGGGYNEQFF. Here the CDR3 DNA reads TGTGCCATCAGTGGGGGCGGGGGTTACAATGAGCAGTTCTTC.

The chain is built from TRBV7-2 and TRBJ2-2; 10 nucleotides align to TRBD1. The CDR3 is 16 residues long. Trimming removed 5 bases from V and 6 bases from J; junction bases left unmatched: 9. Germline values: CDR1 SGHTA, CDR2 FQGNSA. DNA for the CDR3: TGTGCCAGCAGCCCGAGACAGGGGGCGCTCCCCGGGGAGCTGTTTTTT. Residues: CASSPRQGALPGELFF.

For the CDR3, the DNA is TGCGCCAGCAGCCAAGATCGGGTTAACACCGGGGAGCTGTTTTTT. Protein product: CASSQDRVNTGELFF. The chain combines TRBV4-1 with TRBJ2-2; D is unclear. Germline V gives CDR1 MGHRA, CDR2 YSYEKL. V was shortened by 0 bases and J by 2 bases, with 7 bases between the two germline ends. This CDR3 contains 15 residues.

The rearrangement joins TRBV4-1 to TRBJ1-1; 7 nucleotides match TRBD1. The CDR3 contains 14 residues. Per the germline V gene, CDR1 is MGHRA and CDR2 is YSYEKL. The ends lost 0 bases at V and 11 bases at J; junction bases unmatched: 9. The CDR3 region is CASSQDSGWTGAFF. The CDR3 DNA reads as TGCGCCAGCAGCCAAGATTCAGGCTGGACAGGCGCTTTCTTT.

The rearrangement uses TRBV7-7 and TRBJ2-1; D uncertain. The CDR3 has 14 residues. Germline V CDR1 and CDR2: SSHAT, FNYEAQ (reference sequence). Trimming left V 8 bases short and J 3 bases short, with 14 bases between. CDR3 protein: CASGPHSLYNEQFF. The CDR3 nucleotides read TGTGCCAGCGGTCCCCACTCCCTCTACAATGAGCAGTTCTTC.

Only a few counts were recorded for this clone. This sequence joins TRBV2 and TRBJ2-7; 10 bases line up with TRBD2. The ends lost 7 bases at V and 6 bases at J; junction bases unmatched: 9. CDR1 and CDR2 (germline): SNHLY, FYNNEI. The CDR3 totals 14 residues. The CDR3: CASTPLSGRFEQYF. The CDR3 DNA follows: TGTGCCAGCACCCCGCTTAGCGGGAGGTTCGAGCAGTACTTC.

The genes are TRBV9 and TRBJ2-2; D is possibly TRBD2 (6 bases). V was pared by 5 bases and J by 0 bases, with 17 bases between. This CDR3 has 17 amino acids. The V gene's germline CDR1 is SGDLS and CDR2 YYNGEE. As DNA, the CDR3 is TGTGCCAGCAGGGGGGAAAACGGAGGGCCGAACACCGGGGAGCTGTTTTTT. Its translation is CASRGENGGPNTGELFF.

The rearrangement uses TRBV2 and TRBJ2-1; 9 bases fit TRBD2. J lost 1 base, V lost 6 bases, and 4 bases had no gene match. This CDR3 is built from 15 residues. Germline CDR1 and CDR2: SNHLY and FYNNEI. Here the CDR3 DNA reads TGTGCCAGCAGCCAGAGCGGGAGGTCCTACAATGAGCAGTTCTTC. This encodes CASSQSGRSYNEQFF.

The V call is TRBV5-4, the J call TRBJ2-3; possible D gene TRBD2, 5 bases. Germline CDR1 reads SGHNT; CDR2 reads YYREEE (reference sequence). The V and J ends lost 0 bases and 2 bases respectively, with 7 bases between them. There are 14 residues in the CDR3. CDR3 sequence reads: CASSLGDYTDTQYF. The CDR3 DNA sequence: TGTGCCAGCAGCTTGGGAGACTACACAGATACGCAGTATTTT.

This sequence joins TRBV4-2 and TRBJ2-5, with 15 bases lining up with TRBD2. The DNA matches TRBJ2-7 better at its end, which makes the J call doubtful. Germline-derived CDR1 and CDR2 are LGHNA and YNFKEQ. The CDR3 runs 14 residues. The CDR3 loop reads CASKGLAGGYEQYF. DNA of the CDR3: TGTGCCAGCAAGGGACTAGCGGGAGGCTACGAGCAGTACTTC.

This sequence joins TRBV27 and TRBJ2-7, with 7 bases fitting TRBD2. Germline V gives CDR1 MNHEY, CDR2 SMNVEV (reference sequence). J lost 4 bases, V lost 5 bases, and 8 bases had no gene match. The CDR3 sequence is 14 residues long. CDR3 sequence (DNA): TGTGCCAGCAGTGAAGCGGGAAGGTTTTACGAGCAGTACTTC. Its protein is CASSEAGRFYEQYF.

The genes are TRBV27 and TRBJ1-4; D is undetermined. The CDR3 spans 15 residues. V was pared by 2 bases and J by 0 bases, with 7 bases between. Per the germline V gene, CDR1 is MNHEY and CDR2 is SMNVEV (reference sequence). CDR3 DNA sequence: TGTGCCAGCAGTTTACGTAGAGCAACTAATGAAAAACTGTTTTTT. The encoded protein is CASSLRRATNEKLFF.

This clone was observed a few times. The J gene is TRBJ2-1, the V gene TRBV6-5; D might be TRBD2 (6 bases). CDR3 length: 16 residues. The germline V gene has CDR1 MNHEY and CDR2 SVGAGI. Trimming cost V 2 bases and J 15 bases, with 26 bases left between them. CDR3 in amino acids: CASSYGKWTKSSRGFF. Here the CDR3 DNA reads TGTGCCAGCAGTTACGGGAAATGGACCAAGTCCTCGCGGGGGTTCTTC.

The rearrangement joins TRBV19 to TRBJ1-4, with TRBD1 identical over 7 bases. Germline assignment: CDR1 LNHDA and CDR2 SQIVND (reference sequence). This CDR3 has 13 residues. V trimming: 7 bases; J trimming: 12 bases; junction bases outside the gene matches: 11. The CDR3 DNA sequence: TGTGCCAGTACCAAAGGGACAGTTGGGGAACTGTTTTTT. It encodes CASTKGTVGELFF.

This clone has more than one count but fewer than ten. V and J are TRBV7-2 and TRBJ2-3, with a possible D match to TRBD2 (6 bases). The CDR3 totals 16 residues. Germline assignment: CDR1 SGHTA and CDR2 FQGNSA. V shed 5 bases and J shed 0 bases, with 15 bases lying between them. CDR3 nucleotides: TGTGCCAGCAGCCTAGGTAGGCTAGCGAGCACAGATACGCAGTATTTT. Its protein is CASSLGRLASTDTQYF.

In this sample, this clone turned up a few times. The V call is TRBV7-2, the J call TRBJ2-7, with 9 bases lining up with TRBD2. V shed 5 bases and J 7 bases; nucleotides not matched to a gene: 18. The germline gives CDR1 SGHTA, CDR2 FQGNSA. The CDR3 loop spans 17 amino acids. CDR3 amino acids: CASSLVLISGSIEEQYF. CDR3 DNA sequence: TGTGCCAGCAGCCTGGTTTTGATTAGCGGGAGTATAGAAGAGCAGTACTTC. Looking up the rest from reference TRBV7-2 and TRBJ2-7 gives the full variable domain: GAGVSQSPSNKVTEKGKDVELRCDPISGHTALYWYRQSLGQGLEFLIYFQGNSAPDKSGLPSDRFSAERTGGSVSTLTIQRTQQEDSAVYLCASSLVLISGSIEEQYFGPGTRLTVT.

The V and J genes are TRBV5-6 and TRBJ2-3, with TRBD2 matching over 13 bases. V lost 3 bases to trimming and J lost 7 bases; unmatched junction nucleotides: 2. Germline CDR1 is SGHDT and CDR2 is YYEEEE. This CDR3 has 14 residues. The CDR3 DNA sequence: TGTGCCAGCAGCTCGGGACTAGCGGGAAATACGCAGTATTTT. It yields the protein CASSSGLAGNTQYF.

The genes are TRBV5-5 and TRBJ1-2; TRBD1 aligns across 8 bases. The trim removed 2 bases at V and 4 bases at J, leaving 4 bases unmatched. Germline V lookup: CDR1 SGHKS, CDR2 YYEKEE (reference sequence). The CDR3 extends over 14 amino acids. DNA for the CDR3: TGTGCCAGCAGCTTAGGACAGGGAATCTATGGCTACACCTTC. Translated, it gives CASSLGQGIYGYTF.

J is TRBJ1-3 and V is TRBV27, with 8 bases lining up with TRBD1. Germline V CDR1 and CDR2: MNHEY, SMNVEV (reference sequence). This CDR3 region has 15 residues. After removal of 0 bases from V and 8 bases from J, the junction contained 6 bases not matched to a gene. This CDR3 is CASSLSTGDRDTIYF. CDR3 coding DNA: TGTGCCAGCAGTTTATCGACAGGGGATCGGGACACCATATATTTT.

This clone was detected a few times. V usage is TRBV19 and J usage is TRBJ2-3; 8 bases are a match to TRBD1. Trimming at V came to 9 bases and at J to 1 base, leaving 9 bases not matched to a gene. Germline lookup yields CDR1 LNHDA and CDR2 SQIVND (reference sequence). CDR3 length equals 15 residues. Here the CDR3 reads CASWAPGQGTDTQYF. Here the CDR3 DNA reads TGTGCCAGCTGGGCTCCGGGACAGGGCACAGATACGCAGTATTTT.